The 24 T cell receptor beta chains presented below share a single source sample, sequenced in a study of shared clonotypes between healthy human individuals. Libraries were prepared by immunoSEQ multiplex PCR; TCRdb keeps only in-frame clonotypes and omits some of them. Of some 2.3 million clones in the sample, over 85% were seen once. The sequencing input was naive CD4+ T cells from PBMCs. Subset of the sample: CD45RA+ positively selected. The origin of the receptors is a man between 18 and 35 years old in good health. Some clones in this sample may be carry-over from other donors' samples.

Turning to this clone: In the same sample, other DNA sequences code for this CDR3. The V call is TRBV7-9, the J call TRBJ2-3; D unclear. With 3 bases removed from V and 6 bases from J, the gap between germline ends came to 4 bases. Germline V CDR1 and CDR2: SEHNR, FQNEAQ (reference sequence). The CDR3 length is 11 residues. CDR3 amino acids: CASSFRDTQYF. The CDR3 DNA is TGTGCCAGCAGCTTTAGGGATACGCAGTATTTT.

The chain links TRBV11-2 to TRBJ2-7, with TRBD1 as a possible D gene (6 bases). The CDR3 sequence is 14 residues long. Deletions cut 4 bases from V and 1 base from J, with 11 bases between. CDR1 and CDR2 (germline): SGHAT, FQNNGV. CDR3 amino acids: CASSSWQGSYEQYF. CDR3 bases: TGTGCCAGCAGCTCCTGGCAGGGGTCCTACGAGCAGTACTTC. Drawing the rest from reference TRBV11-2 and TRBJ2-7, the complete variable domain is EAGVAQSPRYKIIEKRQSVAFWCNPISGHATLYWYQQILGQGPKLLIQFQNNGVVDDSQLPKDRFSAERLKGVDSTLKIQPAKLEDSAVYLCASSSWQGSYEQYFGPGTRLTVT.

The chain couples TRBV6-5 to TRBJ1-1, with 8 bases identical to TRBD1. The CDR3 length is 15 residues. V lost 5 bases to trimming and J lost 1 base; unmatched junction nucleotides: 6. Germline CDR1 is MNHEY and CDR2 is SVGAGI. Here the CDR3 reads CASSPAGTGNTEAFF. The CDR3 nucleotides read TGTGCCAGCAGTCCCGCCGGGACAGGGAACACTGAAGCTTTCTTT.

V is TRBV30 and J is TRBJ2-5; 13 nucleotides align to TRBD2. Per germline, CDR1 GTSNPN and CDR2 SVGIG (reference sequence). The CDR3 loop spans 16 amino acids. J was trimmed by 5 bases and V by 2 bases; bases with no gene match: 8. The CDR3 region has the DNA TGTGCCTGGAGTAACCGACTAGCGGGAGGAGGCGAGACCCAGTACTTC. It codes for CAWSNRLAGGGETQYF.

The chain couples TRBV5-4 to TRBJ2-7; 13 nucleotides match TRBD2. The CDR3 loop spans 16 amino acids. Germline V gene lookup returns CDR1 SGHNT and CDR2 YYREEE (reference sequence). J gave up 4 bases and V 4 bases, and 8 bases lay outside the gene matches. The CDR3 spells CASSQGLAGTEYEQYF. DNA for the CDR3: TGTGCCAGCAGCCAGGGACTAGCGGGAACCGAATACGAGCAGTACTTC.

V usage is TRBV28 and J usage is TRBJ1-1, with D tentatively TRBD1 (5 bases). Germline V gene data show CDR1 as MDHEN and CDR2 as SYDVKM. The CDR3 contains 16 residues. Trimming removed 2 bases from V and 3 bases from J, with 16 bases in between. The CDR3 is CASSLPGGVGYTEAFF. The DNA for the CDR3 is TGTGCCAGCAGTTTACCTGGGGGGGTCGGGTACACTGAAGCTTTCTTT.

This chain joins TRBV19 and TRBJ2-7, with D perhaps TRBD2 (7 bases). This CDR3 spans 15 amino acids. Germline CDR1 is LNHDA and CDR2 is SQIVND (reference sequence). The V and J ends lost 2 bases and 0 bases respectively, with 11 bases between them. As DNA, the CDR3 is TGTGCCAGTAGTATATCGGGGGGCTCCTCCTACGAGCAGTACTTC. Amino acid sequence: CASSISGGSSYEQYF.

The chain has TRBV9 and TRBJ1-2; D may be TRBD1 (6 bases). V gave up 0 bases and J gave up 7 bases, with 13 bases separating them. This CDR3 region has 14 residues. In germline, CDR1 is SGDLS, CDR2 YYNGEE. The CDR3 DNA reads as TGTGCCAGCAGCGTAGACAGGGAGTTTTTTGGCTACACCTTC. It codes for CASSVDREFFGYTF.

On this clone: At the DNA level, this CDR3 is encoded by other sequences in the same sample as well. The gene calls are TRBV19 and TRBJ1-1, with no clear D. The CDR3 totals 14 residues. Germline CDR1 and CDR2: LNHDA and SQIVND (reference sequence). V lost 3 bases and J 0 bases, leaving 8 bases between the germline ends. This chain's CDR3 is CASSMGQLNTEAFF. Written as DNA, the CDR3 is TGTGCCAGTAGTATGGGTCAACTGAACACTGAAGCTTTCTTT.

The chain combines TRBV6-1 with TRBJ2-1; 7 bases agree with TRBD2. Germline CDR1 is MNHNS and CDR2 is SASEGT. The CDR3 covers 12 residues. In DNA, the CDR3 is TGTGTAACGGGACTATATAACAATGAGCAGTTCTTC. Translated, it gives CVTGLYNNEQFF.

In nucleotides, the CDR3 is TGTGCCAGCCGAAGGGGATCCTACGAGCAGTACTTC. It translates to CASRRGSYEQYF. The chain combines TRBV28 with TRBJ2-7; D may be TRBD1 (5 bases). Germline CDR1 reads MDHEN; CDR2 reads SYDVKM. The CDR3 sequence is 12 residues long. V lost 8 bases and J 1 base, leaving 9 bases between the germline ends.

On this clone itself: The same CDR3 can be traced to other DNA sequences in this sample. The rearrangement joins TRBV7-9 to TRBJ2-7; D is ambiguous. From germline, CDR1 is SEHNR and CDR2 FQNEAQ (reference sequence). The ends were cut back, 5 bases at V and 1 base at J, with 9 bases in the middle. The CDR3 spans 13 residues. CDR3 nucleotide sequence: TGTGCCAGCAGCCCTCGGCGGTCCTACGAGCAGTACTTC. It yields the protein CASSPRRSYEQYF.

As regards this clone: Additional DNA sequences in this sample encode the identical CDR3. This chain links TRBV28 with TRBJ2-1; 11 nucleotides agree with TRBD2. The length of the CDR3 is 16 residues. V was clipped by 6 bases and J by 3 bases; unmatched bases: 7. Germline V gives CDR1 MDHEN, CDR2 SYDVKM. This chain's CDR3 is CASSSRLAGSYNEQFF. The CDR3 DNA sequence: TGTGCCAGCAGCAGCCGACTAGCGGGGAGCTACAATGAGCAGTTCTTC. The full variable domain, rest sourced from reference TRBV28 and TRBJ2-1, is DVKVTQSSRYLVKRTGEKVFLECVQDMDHENMFWYRQDPGLGLRLIYFSYDVKMKEKGDIPEGYSVSREKKERFSLILESASTNQTSMYLCASSSRLAGSYNEQFFGPGTRLTVL.

The chain links TRBV7-9 to TRBJ2-2; possibly TRBD1 or TRBD2 for D (5 bases each). The V gene's germline CDR1 is SEHNR and CDR2 FQNEAQ (reference sequence). The CDR3 sequence is 13 residues long. Trimming pared 2 bases from V and 9 bases from J, leaving 10 bases between. The CDR3 DNA is TGTGCCAGCAGCTTAAGGGACGCCCGGGAGCTGTTTTTT. Amino acid sequence: CASSLRDARELFF.

Remarks on this clone: Other nucleotide sequences from this sample produce the same CDR3. The V call is TRBV29-1, the J call TRBJ2-3; 8 bases map to TRBD2. V lost 4 bases, J lost 4 bases, and 7 bases stayed unmatched. Germline values: CDR1 SQVTM, CDR2 ANQGSEA. The CDR3 contains 14 residues. This chain's CDR3 is CSVVPSGRPDTQYF. In nucleotides, the CDR3 is TGCAGCGTTGTTCCTAGCGGGCGTCCAGATACGCAGTATTTT.

This chain uses TRBV5-4 with TRBJ2-3, with 8 nucleotides matching TRBD1. Germline V CDR1 and CDR2: SGHNT, YYREEE (reference sequence). The CDR3 length is 16 residues. J lost 2 bases, V lost 4 bases, and 9 bases had no gene match. In nucleotides, the CDR3 is TGTGCCAGCAGCCTCATGACAGGGGCGCACACAGATACGCAGTATTTT. Translating it yields CASSLMTGAHTDTQYF.

This clone appeared a few times. In the same sample, other DNA sequences code for this CDR3. This chain joins TRBV28 and TRBJ2-4; TRBD2 matches 7 bases. CDR1 is MDHEN, CDR2 SYDVKM, per germline. V shed 4 bases, J shed 3 bases, and the junction held 0 bases outside the gene matches. The length of the CDR3 is 13 residues. The CDR3 is CASSSGGKNIQYF. CDR3 sequence (DNA): TGTGCCAGCAGTTCGGGAGGCAAAAACATTCAGTACTTC. The full variable domain, in which reference TRBV28 and TRBJ2-4 provide the parts outside the CDR3, is DVKVTQSSRYLVKRTGEKVFLECVQDMDHENMFWYRQDPGLGLRLIYFSYDVKMKEKGDIPEGYSVSREKKERFSLILESASTNQTSMYLCASSSGGKNIQYFGAGTRLSVL.

J is TRBJ2-7 and V is TRBV5-1; the match to TRBD2 covers 15 bases. The CDR3 loop spans 20 amino acids. Germline V gives CDR1 SGHRS, CDR2 YFSETQ. V shed 2 bases, J shed 6 bases, and the junction held 18 bases outside the gene matches. The CDR3 spells CASSFTPGTSGRPPSGEQYF. CDR3 bases: TGCGCCAGCAGCTTCACTCCCGGGACTAGCGGGAGGCCCCCGTCCGGCGAGCAGTACTTC.

The chain combines TRBV6-5 with TRBJ1-5; 7 nucleotides align to TRBD1. Germline V gene data show CDR1 as MNHEY and CDR2 as SVGAGI. The V segment lost 5 bases and the J segment 0 bases; nucleotides outside the gene matches: 1. This CDR3 is 14 amino acids long. The CDR3 region is CASSGDSSNQPQHF. The DNA for the CDR3 is TGTGCCAGCAGTGGGGACAGTAGCAATCAGCCCCAGCATTTT.

This chain links TRBV6-1 with TRBJ2-6; D not resolved. Trimming pared 1 base from V and 4 bases from J, leaving 8 bases between. The CDR3 extends over 15 amino acids. Germline CDR1 reads MNHNS; CDR2 reads SASEGT. Here the CDR3 reads CASSEGTAGANVLTF. The CDR3 DNA reads TGTGCCAGCAGTGAAGGCACCGCAGGGGCCAACGTCCTGACTTTC.

The chain links TRBV5-1 to TRBJ2-5; 9 bases map to TRBD2. V gave up 4 bases and J gave up 5 bases; unmatched junction bases: 9. This CDR3 has 15 amino acids. Per germline, CDR1 SGHRS and CDR2 YFSETQ. The CDR3 nucleotides read TGCGCCAGCAGCCACCGACAGGCGGGGGGGGAGACCCAGTACTTC. Translating gives CASSHRQAGGETQYF.

The V call is TRBV5-1, the J call TRBJ1-2; D ambiguous. Per germline, CDR1 SGHRS and CDR2 YFSETQ. The CDR3 is 15 residues long. Trimming shortened V by 7 bases and J by 3 bases, and 19 bases separated the two germline ends. For the CDR3, the DNA is TGCGCCAGCCGTTCCACGAGAGGATTCGACTATGGCTACACCTTC. It specifies CASRSTRGFDYGYTF. The full variable domain, completed using reference TRBV5-1 and TRBJ1-2, is KAGVTQTPRYLIKTRGQQVTLSCSPISGHRSVSWYQQTPGQGLQFLFEYFSETQRNKGNFPGRFSGRQFSNSRSEMNVSTLELGDSALYLCASRSTRGFDYGYTFGSGTRLTVV.

CDR3 nucleotide sequence: TGTGCCAGCAGTTTTAGCGGGGCGCTTTGGGGCACAGATACGCAGTATTTT. The encoded protein is CASSFSGALWGTDTQYF. The chain carries TRBV27 and TRBJ2-3, with 8 positions matching TRBD2. The CDR3 consists of 17 residues. V lost 3 bases and J lost 1; bases outside the gene matches: 9. Germline CDR1 reads MNHEY; CDR2 reads SMNVEV (reference sequence).

The chain recombines TRBV28 with TRBJ2-5; D remains unclear. Trimming stripped 6 bases from V and 5 bases from J, with 22 bases between. The CDR3 has 16 residues. Germline CDR1 and CDR2: MDHEN and SYDVKM. In DNA form, the CDR3 reads TGTGCCAGCAGCAACGCCCGAATGGGCATGGTGGAGACCCAGTACTTC. Protein: CASSNARMGMVETQYF.